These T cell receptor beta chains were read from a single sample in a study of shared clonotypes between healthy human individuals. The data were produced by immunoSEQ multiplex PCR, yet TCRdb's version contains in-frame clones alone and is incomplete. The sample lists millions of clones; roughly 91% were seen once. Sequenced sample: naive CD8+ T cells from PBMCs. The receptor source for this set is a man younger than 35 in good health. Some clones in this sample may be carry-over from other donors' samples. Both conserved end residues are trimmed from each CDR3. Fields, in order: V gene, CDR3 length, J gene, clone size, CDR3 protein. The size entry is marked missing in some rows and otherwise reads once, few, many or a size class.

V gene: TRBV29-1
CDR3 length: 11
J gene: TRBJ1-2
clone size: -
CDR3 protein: SAIGGTSIGYT

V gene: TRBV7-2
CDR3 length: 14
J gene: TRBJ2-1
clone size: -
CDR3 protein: ASSVPLAGGRDEQF

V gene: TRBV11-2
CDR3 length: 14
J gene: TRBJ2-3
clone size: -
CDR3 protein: ASSGRADVPTDTQY

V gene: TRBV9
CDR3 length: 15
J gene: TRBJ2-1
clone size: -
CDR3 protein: ASSVNPGLAGEVEQF

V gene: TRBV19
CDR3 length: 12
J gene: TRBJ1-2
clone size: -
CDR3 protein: ASTETGADYGYT

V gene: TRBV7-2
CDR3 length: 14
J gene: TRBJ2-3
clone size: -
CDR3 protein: ASSLSATRVTDTQY

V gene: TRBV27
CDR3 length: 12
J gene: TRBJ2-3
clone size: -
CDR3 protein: ASRWRGSTDTQY

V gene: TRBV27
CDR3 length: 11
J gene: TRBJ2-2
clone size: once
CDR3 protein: ASSWPNTGELF

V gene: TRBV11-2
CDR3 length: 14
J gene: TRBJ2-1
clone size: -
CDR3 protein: ASSPTSGSSYNEQF

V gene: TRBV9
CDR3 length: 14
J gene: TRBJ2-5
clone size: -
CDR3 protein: ASSSSRDSKEETQY

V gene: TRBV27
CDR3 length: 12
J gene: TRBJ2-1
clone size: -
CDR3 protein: ASSFPGGNNEQF

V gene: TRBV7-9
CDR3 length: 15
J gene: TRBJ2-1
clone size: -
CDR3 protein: ASSLFGGRGSYNEQF

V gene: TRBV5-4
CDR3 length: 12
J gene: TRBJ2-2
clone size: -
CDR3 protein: ASSLNRGSGELF

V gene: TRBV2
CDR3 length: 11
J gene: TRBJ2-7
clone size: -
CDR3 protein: ASSPTVSYEQY

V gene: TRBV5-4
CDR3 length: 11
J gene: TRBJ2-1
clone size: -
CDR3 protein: ASSLREGNEQF

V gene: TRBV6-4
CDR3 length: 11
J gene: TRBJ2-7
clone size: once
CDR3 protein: ASSDSDRGEQY

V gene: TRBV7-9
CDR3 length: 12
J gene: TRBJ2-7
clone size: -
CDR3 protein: ASSLRTGLYEQY